Listed below are T cell receptor beta chains from one sample, sequenced in a study of PD-L1 blockade in urothelial cancer. This table comes from immunoSEQ multiplex PCR, and its TCRdb copy is limited to in-frame clones, with some not included. The sample has some 48,000 clones, approximately 81% seen once; the top ten hold roughly 10%. This sample comprised PBMCs, obtained around atezolizumab (anti-PD-L1) treatment. Receptors were obtained from an older man with urothelial cancer. Both conserved end residues are part of each CDR3. Each record gives: J gene, CDR3 length, V gene, clone size, D gene, CDR3 protein, CDR3 DNA. A D gene is named only where the DNA matches it firmly. Rows may omit the clone size; those that give it use once, few, many or a size class.

J: TRBJ2-1; length: 17; V: TRBV14; size: .; D: TRBD1; CDR3: CASSQHGDRGTPNEQFF; DNA: TGTGCCAGCAGCCAACATGGGGACAGGGGCACCCCCAATGAGCAGTTCTTC
J: TRBJ2-3; length: 14; V: TRBV19; size: many; D: TRBD2; CDR3: CASSSGRGTDTQYF; DNA: TGTGCCAGTAGTAGCGGGAGGGGGACAGATACGCAGTATTTT
J: TRBJ1-2; length: 14; V: TRBV30; size: .; D: .; CDR3: CAWKVIETVYGYTF; DNA: TGTGCCTGGAAGGTTATCGAGACAGTTTATGGCTACACCTTC
J: TRBJ1-2; length: 13; V: TRBV2; size: .; D: .; CDR3: CASRIRDHYGYTF; DNA: TGTGCCAGCAGAATCCGGGATCACTATGGCTACACCTTC
J: TRBJ1-2; length: 11; V: TRBV27; size: .; D: .; CDR3: CASGQFYGYTF; DNA: TGTGCCAGTGGACAGTTCTATGGCTACACCTTC
J: TRBJ1-1; length: 14; V: TRBV11-1; size: .; D: .; CDR3: CASSPRLDSTEAFF; DNA: TGTGCCAGCAGTCCCCGCCTAGATAGCACTGAAGCTTTCTTT
J: TRBJ2-2; length: 14; V: TRBV7-9; size: .; D: .; CDR3: CASSSGQNTGELFF; DNA: TGTGCCAGCAGCTCGGGACAGAACACCGGGGAGCTGTTTTTT
J: TRBJ1-1; length: 13; V: TRBV5-1; size: .; D: .; CDR3: CASSQPSGTEAFF; DNA: TGCGCCAGCTCCCAACCGTCGGGCACTGAAGCTTTCTTT
J: TRBJ1-2; length: 15; V: TRBV7-8; size: few; D: TRBD1; CDR3: CASSLRTGVNYGYTF; DNA: TGTGCCAGCAGCTTACGGACAGGAGTTAACTATGGCTACACCTTC
J: TRBJ2-3; length: 15; V: TRBV6-5; size: .; D: TRBD1; CDR3: CASRSGDRITDTQYF; DNA: TGTGCCAGCAGGTCAGGGGACAGAATCACAGATACGCAGTATTTT
J: TRBJ2-5; length: 15; V: TRBV27; size: .; D: .; CDR3: CASSLSLAISGTQYF; DNA: TGTGCCAGCAGTTTATCTCTAGCCATCTCTGGGACCCAGTACTTC
J: TRBJ1-2; length: 13; V: TRBV28; size: .; D: .; CDR3: CATTSTGSYGYTF; DNA: TGTGCCACCACCTCGACAGGCTCCTATGGCTACACCTTC
J: TRBJ2-2; length: 13; V: TRBV5-5; size: .; D: .; CDR3: CASSLDYTGELFF; DNA: TGTGCCAGCAGCTTGGACTACACCGGGGAGCTGTTTTTT
J: TRBJ2-3; length: 16; V: TRBV10-1; size: .; D: TRBD2; CDR3: CASSELSTSGTDTQYF; DNA: TGCGCCAGCAGTGAGCTCTCTACTAGCGGCACAGATACGCAGTATTTT
J: TRBJ1-2; length: 15; V: TRBV15; size: .; D: .; CDR3: CATSRDVATNYGYTF; DNA: TGTGCCACCAGCAGAGATGTGGCAACTAACTATGGCTACACCTTC
J: TRBJ2-5; length: 17; V: TRBV5-1; size: .; D: TRBD2; CDR3: CASSPEAGGSNQETQYF; DNA: TGCGCCAGCAGCCCGGAAGCCGGCGGGAGCAATCAAGAGACCCAGTACTTC
J: TRBJ1-1; length: 14; V: TRBV19; size: .; D: .; CDR3: CASSIPAGTTEAFF; DNA: TGTGCCAGTAGTATCCCGGCAGGAACCACTGAAGCTTTCTTT
J: TRBJ2-2; length: 14; V: TRBV27; size: few; D: .; CDR3: CASSLVVSGGELFF; DNA: TGTGCCAGCAGTTTAGTGGTTTCAGGCGGGGAGCTGTTTTTT
J: TRBJ2-5; length: 16; V: TRBV11-2; size: .; D: TRBD1; CDR3: CASSFPSGQGGQTQYF; DNA: TGTGCCAGCAGCTTTCCCTCGGGACAGGGCGGACAGACCCAGTACTTC
J: TRBJ2-3; length: 14; V: TRBV2; size: .; D: TRBD1; CDR3: CASSVGQPTDTQYF; DNA: TGTGCCAGCAGTGTGGGACAGCCGACAGATACGCAGTATTTT
J: TRBJ2-2; length: 15; V: TRBV19; size: .; D: TRBD1; CDR3: CASSRGGDRTGELFF; DNA: TGTGCCAGTAGTAGAGGGGGCGATAGAACCGGGGAGCTGTTTTTT
J: TRBJ1-1; length: 13; V: TRBV19; size: once; D: TRBD1; CDR3: CASRLTGETEAFF; DNA: TGTGCCAGTAGACTCACAGGGGAGACTGAAGCTTTCTTT
J: TRBJ1-2; length: 13; V: TRBV28; size: .; D: .; CDR3: CASSLSPKPGYTF; DNA: TGTGCCAGCAGTTTAAGCCCCAAGCCAGGCTACACCTTC
J: TRBJ2-2; length: 15; V: TRBV10-3; size: once; D: TRBD1; CDR3: CAIKDGTVNTGELFF; DNA: TGTGCCATCAAAGATGGGACAGTCAACACCGGGGAGCTGTTTTTT
J: TRBJ1-1; length: 13; V: TRBV5-4; size: few; D: TRBD1; CDR3: CASSWGTGYEAFF; DNA: TGTGCCAGCAGCTGGGGGACAGGCTATGAAGCTTTCTTT
J: TRBJ2-1; length: 12; V: TRBV6-6; size: .; D: .; CDR3: CASSTGYNEQFF; DNA: TGTGCCAGCAGTACAGGTTACAATGAGCAGTTCTTC
J: TRBJ2-5; length: 15; V: TRBV5-8; size: .; D: .; CDR3: CASSVGILGEETQYF; DNA: TGTGCCAGCAGCGTTGGGATCCTCGGGGAGGAGACCCAGTACTTC
J: TRBJ1-4; length: 15; V: TRBV5-1; size: .; D: TRBD1; CDR3: CASSLGGTDNEKLFF; DNA: TGCGCCAGCAGCTTGGGCGGGACAGATAATGAAAAACTGTTTTTT
J: TRBJ1-1; length: 14; V: TRBV15; size: .; D: TRBD1; CDR3: CATSRGQGQKEAFF; DNA: TGTGCCACCAGCCGCGGACAGGGGCAGAAGGAAGCTTTCTTT
J: TRBJ2-1; length: 16; V: TRBV27; size: once; D: TRBD1; CDR3: CASSFSGTGGSDEQFF; DNA: TGTGCCAGCAGTTTTAGTGGGACAGGGGGCTCGGATGAGCAGTTCTTC
J: TRBJ2-7; length: 15; V: TRBV6-5; size: .; D: .; CDR3: CASSYTSQGPYEQYF; DNA: TGTGCCAGCAGTTACACATCGCAGGGGCCCTACGAGCAGTACTTC